The 9 T cell receptor beta chains in this list originate from one sample, sequenced in a study of long-term antiretroviral therapy in people with HIV. Assay version v3.0 of immunoSEQ was used, and it was run at survey level. TCRdb's table, derived via immunoSEQ multiplex PCR, lists solely in-frame clones and lacks some. The sample yields about 40,000 clones, roughly 90% seen once. This material consisted of unsorted PBMCs, taken 1.2 years after starting antiretroviral therapy. All receptors come from a woman aged 45-60 years with HIV.

The chain links TRBV19 to TRBJ1-1; the D gene is possibly TRBD1 (5 bases). There are 14 residues in the CDR3. Germline CDR1 is LNHDA and CDR2 is SQIVND (reference sequence). V was clipped by 3 bases and J by 4 bases, with 12 bases between them. The CDR3 DNA sequence: TGTGCCAGTAGTATCATTGCAGGGAGCACTGAAGCTTTCTTT. Its protein product is CASSIIAGSTEAFF.

J is TRBJ1-2 and V is TRBV7-3; TRBD1 agrees at 7 bases. V was pared by 5 bases and J by 7 bases, with 13 bases of the junction left unmatched. Germline CDR1 and CDR2: SGHTA and FQGTGA. The CDR3 loop spans 15 amino acids. CDR3: CASSLGQERPVGYTF. CDR3 sequence (DNA): TGTGCCAGCAGCCTCGGACAGGAACGCCCTGTTGGCTACACCTTC.

The V call is TRBV18, the J call TRBJ2-3; no clear D gene. V was cut by 3 bases and J by 1 base, with 11 bases left in between. CDR3 length: 15 amino acids. Germline assignment: CDR1 KGHSH and CDR2 LQKENI. Written as DNA, the CDR3 is TGTGCCAGCTCACCGCCGAGGACCGGCACAGATACGCAGTATTTT. It specifies CASSPPRTGTDTQYF.

This chain uses TRBV9 with TRBJ1-6; a possible D gene is TRBD1 (5 bases). V gave up 0 bases and J gave up 7 bases, with 11 bases separating them. The germline V gene has CDR1 SGDLS and CDR2 YYNGEE. The CDR3 contains 15 residues. CDR3 residues: CASSVAGVFNSPLHF. CDR3 DNA: TGTGCCAGCAGCGTAGCGGGGGTTTTCAATTCACCCCTCCACTTT.

In regard to this clone: The same CDR3 arises from other DNA sequences in this sample as well. The rearrangement joins TRBV19 to TRBJ2-6; D is unclear. Looked up from germline, CDR1 is LNHDA and CDR2 is SQIVND (reference sequence). V was pared by 1 base and J by 1 base, with 8 bases between. This CDR3 is built from 16 residues. DNA of the CDR3: TGTGCCAGTAGTATAGGTGTGCTGTCTGGGGCCAACGTCCTGACTTTC. Translation gives CASSIGVLSGANVLTF.

This clone was seen once. The genes are TRBV5-1 and TRBJ2-5; D is perhaps TRBD1 (8 bases). Germline V gene sequence: CDR1 SGHRS, CDR2 YFSETQ. The V end was cut by 6 bases, the J end by 1 base, with 28 bases between. This CDR3 contains 19 residues. The DNA for the CDR3 is TGCGCCAGCAACAGGGGGGGGGCCCGACTAGCATCCTCCCAAGAGACCCAGTACTTC. This translates into CASNRGGARLASSQETQYF.

The chain couples TRBV29-1 to TRBJ2-3; perhaps D is TRBD1 or TRBD2 (6 bases each). V lost 4 bases to trimming and J lost 6 bases, with 14 bases between them. Germline V gene sequence: CDR1 SQVTM, CDR2 ANQGSEA. The CDR3 contains 13 residues. The CDR3 coding sequence is TGCAGCGTTGTGGTCGGGGGCGGGGATACGCAGTATTTT. Translated: CSVVVGGGDTQYF.

The J gene is TRBJ1-2, the V gene TRBV15; 10 bases line up with TRBD1. The trim removed 0 bases at V and 7 bases at J, leaving 5 bases unmatched. Germline V CDR1 and CDR2: LNHNV, YYDKDF (reference sequence). The CDR3 has 15 amino acids. For the CDR3, the DNA is TGTGCCACCAGCAGAGATCTGACAGGGGGCGGTGGCTACACCTTC. Its protein product is CATSRDLTGGGGYTF. Variable domain in full (rest from reference TRBV15 and TRBJ1-2): DAMVIQNPRYQVTQFGKPVTLSCSQTLNHNVMYWYQQKSSQAPKLLFHYYDKDFNNEADTPDNFQSRRPNTSFCFLDIRSPGLGDTAMYLCATSRDLTGGGGYTFGSGTRLTVV.

V gene TRBV12-5 combines with J gene TRBJ2-1, with D perhaps TRBD1 (6 bases). V lost 6 bases to trimming and J lost 3 bases, with 12 bases between them. Germline-derived CDR1 and CDR2 are LGHNT and FRNRAP. The CDR3 consists of 14 residues. The CDR3 nucleotides are TGTGCTAGTGGGCCTGAGGGGGTCTACAATGAGCAGTTCTTC. This codes for CASGPEGVYNEQFF.